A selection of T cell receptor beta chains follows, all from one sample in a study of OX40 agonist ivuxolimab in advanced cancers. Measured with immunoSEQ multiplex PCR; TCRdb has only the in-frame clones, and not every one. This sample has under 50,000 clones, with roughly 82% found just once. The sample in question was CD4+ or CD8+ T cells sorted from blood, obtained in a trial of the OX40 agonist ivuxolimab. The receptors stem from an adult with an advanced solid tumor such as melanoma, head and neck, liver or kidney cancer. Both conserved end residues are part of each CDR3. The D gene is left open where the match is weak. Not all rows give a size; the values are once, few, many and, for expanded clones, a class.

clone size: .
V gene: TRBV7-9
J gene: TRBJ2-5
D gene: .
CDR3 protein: CASSFDLGRETQYF
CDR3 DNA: TGTGCCAGCAGCTTTGATTTAGGAAGGGAGACCCAGTACTTC

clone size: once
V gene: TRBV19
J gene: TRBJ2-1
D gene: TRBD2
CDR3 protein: CASSPLWTSNDNEQFF
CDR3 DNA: TGTGCCAGTAGCCCTCTTTGGACTAGCAACGACAATGAGCAGTTCTTC

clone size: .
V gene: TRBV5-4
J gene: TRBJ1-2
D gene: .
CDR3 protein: CASSLAGEGYGYTF
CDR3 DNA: TGTGCCAGCAGCTTGGCAGGGGAGGGCTATGGCTACACCTTC

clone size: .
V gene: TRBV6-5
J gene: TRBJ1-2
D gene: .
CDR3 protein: CASSYLSGSPYGYTF
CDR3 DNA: TGTGCCAGCAGTTACTTATCCGGGAGCCCTTATGGCTACACCTTC

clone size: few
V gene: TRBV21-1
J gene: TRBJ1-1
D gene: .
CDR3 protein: CASSKGGSTEAFF
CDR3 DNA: TGTGCCAGCAGCAAAGGGGGGTCCACTGAAGCTTTCTTT

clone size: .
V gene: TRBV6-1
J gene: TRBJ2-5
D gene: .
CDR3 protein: CASSEATTQYF
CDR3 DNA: TGTGCCAGCAGTGAAGCGACGACCCAGTACTTC

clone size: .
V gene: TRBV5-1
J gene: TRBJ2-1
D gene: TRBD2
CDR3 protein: CASSLVLAGEQFF
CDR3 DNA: TGCGCCAGCAGCTTGGTACTAGCGGGAGAGCAGTTCTTC

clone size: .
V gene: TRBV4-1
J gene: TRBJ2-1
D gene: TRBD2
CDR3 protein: CASSQRWGLGNNEQFF
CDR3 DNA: TGCGCCAGCAGCCAAAGGTGGGGACTAGGAAACAATGAGCAGTTCTTC

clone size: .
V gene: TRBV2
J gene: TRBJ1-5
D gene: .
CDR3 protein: CASSEVGGNQPQHF
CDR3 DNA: TGTGCCAGCAGTGAAGTAGGTGGCAATCAGCCCCAGCATTTT

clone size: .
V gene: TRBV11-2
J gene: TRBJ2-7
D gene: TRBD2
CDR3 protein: CASSLALAGGYEQYF
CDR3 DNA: TGTGCCAGCAGCTTAGCTCTAGCGGGAGGCTACGAGCAGTACTTC

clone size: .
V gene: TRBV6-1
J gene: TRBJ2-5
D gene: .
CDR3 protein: CASSDFQETQYF
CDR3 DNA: TGTGCCAGCAGTGACTTTCAAGAGACCCAGTACTTC

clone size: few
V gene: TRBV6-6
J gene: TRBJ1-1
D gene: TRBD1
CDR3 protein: CASSFLTTGLTEAFF
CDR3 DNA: TGTGCCAGCAGTTTCCTTACGACAGGGTTGACTGAAGCTTTCTTT

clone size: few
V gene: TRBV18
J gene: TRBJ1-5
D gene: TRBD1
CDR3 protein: CASSPGQSAQPQHF
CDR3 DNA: TGTGCCAGCTCACCGGGACAGTCTGCTCAGCCCCAGCATTTT

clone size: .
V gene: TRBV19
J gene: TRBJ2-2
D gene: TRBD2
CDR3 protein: CASSTSFSGAGELFF
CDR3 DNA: TGTGCCAGTAGTACCTCCTTTAGCGGGGCCGGGGAGCTGTTTTTT

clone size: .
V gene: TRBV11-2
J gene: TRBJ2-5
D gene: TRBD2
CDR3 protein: CASSFGGGTSRKTQYF
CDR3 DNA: TGTGCCAGCAGCTTTGGAGGGGGGACTAGCCGAAAGACCCAGTACTTC

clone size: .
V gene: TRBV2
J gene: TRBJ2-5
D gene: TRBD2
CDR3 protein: CASSETSGRAAETQYF
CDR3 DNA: TGTGCCAGCAGTGAGACTAGCGGGAGGGCCGCAGAGACCCAGTACTTC

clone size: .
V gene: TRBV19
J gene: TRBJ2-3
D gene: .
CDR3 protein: CASSMNRGTDTQYF
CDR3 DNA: TGTGCCAGTAGTATGAACAGGGGCACAGATACGCAGTATTTT

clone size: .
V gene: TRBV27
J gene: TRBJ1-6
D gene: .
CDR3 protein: CASSLRPINNSPLHF
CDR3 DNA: TGTGCCAGCAGTTTACGGCCTATTAATAATTCACCCCTCCACTTT

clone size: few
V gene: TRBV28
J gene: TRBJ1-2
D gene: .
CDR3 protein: CASSWGANYGYTF
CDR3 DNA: TGTGCCAGCAGTTGGGGAGCTAACTATGGCTACACCTTC

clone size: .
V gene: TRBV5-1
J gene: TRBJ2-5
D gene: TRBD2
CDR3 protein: CASSGGRGETQYF
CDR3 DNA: TGCGCCAGCAGCGGCGGGAGAGGAGAGACCCAGTACTTC

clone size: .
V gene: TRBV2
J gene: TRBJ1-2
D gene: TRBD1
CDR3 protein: CASSERTGPSYGYTF
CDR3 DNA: TGTGCCAGCAGTGAAAGGACAGGTCCTAGCTATGGCTACACCTTC

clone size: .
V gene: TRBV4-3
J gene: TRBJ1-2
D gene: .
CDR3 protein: CASSQSAGIGYTF
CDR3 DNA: TGCGCCAGCAGCCAGAGTGCAGGGATTGGCTACACCTTC

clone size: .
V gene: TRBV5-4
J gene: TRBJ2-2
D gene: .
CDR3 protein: CASSFYPGNTGELFF
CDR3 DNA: TGTGCCAGCAGCTTTTACCCCGGAAACACCGGGGAGCTGTTTTTT

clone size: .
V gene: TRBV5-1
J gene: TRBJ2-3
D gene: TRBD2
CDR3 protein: CASSLDGGADTQYF
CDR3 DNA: TGCGCCAGCAGCTTGGATGGGGGGGCAGATACGCAGTATTTT

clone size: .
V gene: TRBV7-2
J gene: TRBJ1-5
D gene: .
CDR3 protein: CASSQDRNQPQHF
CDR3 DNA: TGTGCCAGCAGCCAGGACAGAAATCAGCCCCAGCATTTT

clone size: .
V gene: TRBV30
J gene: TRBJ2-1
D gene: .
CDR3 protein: CAWSVEAVLNEQFF
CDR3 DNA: TGTGCCTGGAGTGTAGAGGCGGTTTTGAATGAGCAGTTCTTC

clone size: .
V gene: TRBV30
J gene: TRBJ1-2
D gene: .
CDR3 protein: CAWSLGRNYGYTF
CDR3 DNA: TGTGCCTGGAGCCTCGGGCGGAACTATGGCTACACCTTC

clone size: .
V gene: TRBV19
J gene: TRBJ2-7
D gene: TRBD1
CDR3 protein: CASSISRGPYEQYF
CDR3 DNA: TGTGCCAGTAGTATTTCCAGGGGGCCCTACGAGCAGTACTTC

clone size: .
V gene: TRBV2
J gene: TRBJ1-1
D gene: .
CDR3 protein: CASGGEKGVTVNTEAFF
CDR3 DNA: TGTGCCAGCGGCGGAGAAAAGGGGGTCACTGTGAACACTGAAGCTTTCTTT

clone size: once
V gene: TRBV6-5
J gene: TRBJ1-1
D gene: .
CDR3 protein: CASSYSTPMNTEAFF
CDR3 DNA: TGTGCCAGCAGTTACTCTACACCGATGAACACTGAAGCTTTCTTT

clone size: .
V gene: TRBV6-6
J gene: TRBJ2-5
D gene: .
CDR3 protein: CASSPAEETQYF
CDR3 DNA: TGTGCCAGCAGTCCAGCGGAAGAGACCCAGTACTTC

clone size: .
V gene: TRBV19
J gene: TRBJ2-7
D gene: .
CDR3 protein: CASSMVTSSYEQYF
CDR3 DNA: TGTGCCAGTAGTATGGTGACTAGCTCCTACGAGCAGTACTTC

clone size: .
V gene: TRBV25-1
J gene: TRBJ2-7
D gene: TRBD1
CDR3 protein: CASSEWDSLSSYEQYF
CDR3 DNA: TGTGCCAGCAGTGAATGGGACAGCCTGAGCTCCTACGAGCAGTACTTC

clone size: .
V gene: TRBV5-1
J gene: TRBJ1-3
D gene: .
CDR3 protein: CASSSLGLGNTIYF
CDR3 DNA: TGCGCCAGCAGCTCCCTGGGCCTCGGAAACACCATATATTTT

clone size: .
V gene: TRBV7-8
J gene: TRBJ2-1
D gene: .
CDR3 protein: CASSLTAGWDNEQFF
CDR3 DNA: TGTGCCAGCAGCTTAACGGCAGGGTGGGACAATGAGCAGTTCTTC

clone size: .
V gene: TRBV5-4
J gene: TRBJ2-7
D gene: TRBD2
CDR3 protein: CASSQAGEASYEQYF
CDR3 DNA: TGTGCCAGCAGTCAGGCGGGGGAGGCCTCCTACGAGCAGTACTTC

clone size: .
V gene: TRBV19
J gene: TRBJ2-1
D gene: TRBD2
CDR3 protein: CASHGGALGYEQFF
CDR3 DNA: TGTGCCAGCCACGGGGGGGCCCTGGGATATGAGCAGTTCTTC

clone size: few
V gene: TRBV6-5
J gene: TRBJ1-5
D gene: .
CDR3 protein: CASSYIGMSNQPQHF
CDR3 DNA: TGTGCCAGCAGTTACATCGGTATGAGCAATCAGCCCCAGCATTTT

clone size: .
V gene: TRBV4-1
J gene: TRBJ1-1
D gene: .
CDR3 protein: CASSLFGGQGRSNTEAFF
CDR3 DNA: TGCGCCAGCAGCCTCTTTGGTGGCCAGGGCCGGTCGAACACTGAAGCTTTCTTT

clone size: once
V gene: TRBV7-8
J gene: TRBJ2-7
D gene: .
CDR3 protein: CASSLSIRRSSYEQYF
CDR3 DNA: TGTGCCAGCAGCTTATCGATAAGGAGGAGCTCCTACGAGCAGTACTTC

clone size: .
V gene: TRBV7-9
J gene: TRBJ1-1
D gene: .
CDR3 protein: CASSQTRDTQGDTEAFF
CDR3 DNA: TGTGCCAGCAGCCAAACTCGGGACACTCAAGGGGACACTGAAGCTTTCTTT

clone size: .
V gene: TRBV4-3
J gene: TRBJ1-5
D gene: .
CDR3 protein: CASSQDRVFSNQPQHF
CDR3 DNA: TGCGCCAGCAGCCAAGATCGGGTATTTAGCAATCAGCCCCAGCATTTT

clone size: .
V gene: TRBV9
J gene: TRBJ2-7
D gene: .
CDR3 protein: CASSVASDSYEQYF
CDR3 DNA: TGTGCCAGCAGCGTAGCTAGTGACTCCTACGAGCAGTACTTC

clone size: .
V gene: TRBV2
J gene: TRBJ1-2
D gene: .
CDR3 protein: CASSSYVGSTHGYTF
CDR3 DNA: TGTGCCAGCAGTTCCTATGTTGGCAGCACACATGGCTACACCTTC

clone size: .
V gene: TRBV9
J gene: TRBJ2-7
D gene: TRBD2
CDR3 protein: CASSAWGSGRDEQYF
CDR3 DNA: TGTGCCAGCAGCGCCTGGGGGAGCGGGAGAGACGAGCAGTACTTC

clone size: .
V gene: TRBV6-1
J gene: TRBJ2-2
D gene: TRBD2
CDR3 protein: CASKREKDTGELFF
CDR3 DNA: TGTGCCAGCAAGCGGGAGAAGGACACCGGGGAGCTGTTTTTT

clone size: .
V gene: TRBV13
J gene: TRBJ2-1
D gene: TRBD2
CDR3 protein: CASSFPGGEQFF
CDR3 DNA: TGTGCCAGCAGCTTCCCGGGGGGTGAGCAGTTCTTC

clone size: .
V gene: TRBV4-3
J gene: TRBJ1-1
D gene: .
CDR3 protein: CASSQDRARVEAFF
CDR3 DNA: TGCGCCAGCAGCCAGGACCGAGCCCGGGTAGAAGCTTTCTTT

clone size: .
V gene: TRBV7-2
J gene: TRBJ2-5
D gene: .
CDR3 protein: CASSLDGTLGTQYF
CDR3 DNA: TGTGCCAGCAGCTTAGACGGGACCTTAGGGACCCAGTACTTC

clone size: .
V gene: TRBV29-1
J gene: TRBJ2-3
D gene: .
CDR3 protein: CSVEGGREVDTQYF
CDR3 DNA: TGCAGCGTTGAAGGTGGCAGGGAGGTAGATACGCAGTATTTT

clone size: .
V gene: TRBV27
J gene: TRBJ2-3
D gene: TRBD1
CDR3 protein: CASSSPGQGTDTQYF
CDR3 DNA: TGTGCCAGCAGTTCCCCGGGACAGGGAACAGATACGCAGTATTTT

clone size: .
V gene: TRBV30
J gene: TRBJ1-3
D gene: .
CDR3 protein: CAWRNSGNTIYF
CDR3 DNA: TGTGCCTGGAGGAACTCTGGAAACACCATATATTTT

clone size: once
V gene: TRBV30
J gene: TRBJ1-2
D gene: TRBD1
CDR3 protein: CACTPPGQGAGYGYTF
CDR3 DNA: TGTGCCTGCACCCCGCCGGGACAGGGGGCCGGCTATGGCTACACCTTC

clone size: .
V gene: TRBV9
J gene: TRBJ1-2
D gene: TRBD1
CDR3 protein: CASSVSQGAHYGYTF
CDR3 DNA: TGTGCCAGCAGCGTATCTCAGGGGGCACACTATGGCTACACCTTC

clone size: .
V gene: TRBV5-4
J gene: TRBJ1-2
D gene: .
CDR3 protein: CASSLGEYGYTF
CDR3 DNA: TGTGCCAGCAGCTTGGGGGAATATGGCTACACCTTC

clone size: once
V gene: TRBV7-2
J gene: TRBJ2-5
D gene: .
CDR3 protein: CASSLVVSQETQYF
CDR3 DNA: TGTGCCAGCAGCTTGGTTGTAAGCCAAGAGACCCAGTACTTC

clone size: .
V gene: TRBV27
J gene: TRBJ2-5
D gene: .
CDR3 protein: CASRGLGEETQYF
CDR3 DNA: TGTGCCAGCAGGGGCCTAGGGGAAGAGACCCAGTACTTC